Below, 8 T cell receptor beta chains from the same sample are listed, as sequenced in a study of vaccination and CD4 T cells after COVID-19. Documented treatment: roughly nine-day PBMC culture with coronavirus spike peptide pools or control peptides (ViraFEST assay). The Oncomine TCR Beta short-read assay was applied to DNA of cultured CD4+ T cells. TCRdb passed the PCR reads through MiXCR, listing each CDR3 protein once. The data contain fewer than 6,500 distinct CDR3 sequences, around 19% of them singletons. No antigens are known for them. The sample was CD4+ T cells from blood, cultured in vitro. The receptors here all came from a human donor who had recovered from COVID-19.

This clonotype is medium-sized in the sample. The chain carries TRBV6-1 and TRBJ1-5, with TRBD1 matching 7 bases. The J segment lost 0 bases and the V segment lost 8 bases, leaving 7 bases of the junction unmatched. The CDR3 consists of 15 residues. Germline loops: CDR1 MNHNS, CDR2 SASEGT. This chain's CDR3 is CASAGQVDSNQPQHF. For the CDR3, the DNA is TGTGCCAGCGCCGGACAGGTGGATAGCAATCAGCCCCAGCATTTT.

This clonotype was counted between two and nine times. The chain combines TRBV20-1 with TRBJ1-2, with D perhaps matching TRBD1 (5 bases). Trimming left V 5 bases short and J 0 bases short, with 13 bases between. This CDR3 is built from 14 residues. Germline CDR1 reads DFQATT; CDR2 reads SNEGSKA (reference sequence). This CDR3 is CSAPRDYSNYGYTF. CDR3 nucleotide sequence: TGCAGTGCTCCAAGGGACTACTCTAACTATGGCTACACCTTC.

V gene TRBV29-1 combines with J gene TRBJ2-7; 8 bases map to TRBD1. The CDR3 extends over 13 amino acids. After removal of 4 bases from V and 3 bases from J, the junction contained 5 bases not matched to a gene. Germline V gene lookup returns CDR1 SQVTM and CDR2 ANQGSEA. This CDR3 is CSVASGGYYEQYF. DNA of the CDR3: TGCAGCGTTGCCTCAGGGGGCTACTACGAGCAGTACTTC.

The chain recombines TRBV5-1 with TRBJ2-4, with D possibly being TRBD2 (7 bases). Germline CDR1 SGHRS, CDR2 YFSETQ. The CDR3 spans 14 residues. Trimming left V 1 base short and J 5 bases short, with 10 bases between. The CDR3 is CASSLRGGENIQYF. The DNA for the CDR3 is TGCGCCAGCAGCTTGAGGGGGGGAGAAAACATTCAGTACTTC.

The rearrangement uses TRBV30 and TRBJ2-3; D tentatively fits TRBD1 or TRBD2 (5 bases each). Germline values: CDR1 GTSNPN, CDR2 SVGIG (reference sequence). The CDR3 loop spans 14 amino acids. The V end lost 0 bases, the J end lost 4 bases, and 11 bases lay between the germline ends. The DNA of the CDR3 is TGTGCCTGGAGTGTAACACGAGGGGCAGATACGCAGTATTTT. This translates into CAWSVTRGADTQYF.

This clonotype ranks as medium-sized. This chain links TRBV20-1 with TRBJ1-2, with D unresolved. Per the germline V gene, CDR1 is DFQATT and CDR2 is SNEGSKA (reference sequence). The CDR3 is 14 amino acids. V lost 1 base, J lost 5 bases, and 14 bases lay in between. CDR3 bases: TGCAGTGCTAGAGTCCTACCGGCTCTGTATGGCTACACCTTC. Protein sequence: CSARVLPALYGYTF.

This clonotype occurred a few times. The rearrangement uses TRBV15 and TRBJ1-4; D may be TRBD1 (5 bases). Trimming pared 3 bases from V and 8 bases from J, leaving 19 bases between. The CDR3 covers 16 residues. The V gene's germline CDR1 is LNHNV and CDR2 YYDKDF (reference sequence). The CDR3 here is CATSRGVDRAREKLFF. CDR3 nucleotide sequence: TGTGCCACCAGCAGGGGGGTGGATAGGGCTAGAGAAAAACTGTTTTTT. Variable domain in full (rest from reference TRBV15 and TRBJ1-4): DAMVIQNPRYQVTQFGKPVTLSCSQTLNHNVMYWYQQKSSQAPKLLFHYYDKDFNNEADTPDNFQSRRPNTSFCFLDIRSPGLGDTAMYLCATSRGVDRAREKLFFGSGTQLSVL.

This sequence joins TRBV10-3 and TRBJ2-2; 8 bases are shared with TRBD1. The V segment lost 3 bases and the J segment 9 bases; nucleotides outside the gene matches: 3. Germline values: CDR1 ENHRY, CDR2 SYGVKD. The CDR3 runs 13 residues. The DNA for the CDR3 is TGTGCCATCAGTGAAGGACAGGGAAGGGAGCTGTTTTTT. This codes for CAISEGQGRELFF.